The 30 T cell receptor beta chains given below trace back to one sample, sequenced in a study of T cell repertoires in cytomegalovirus infection. TCRdb itself ran the reads through MiXCR, one entry per CDR3 protein. This table has about 490,000 distinct CDR3 sequences, approximately 26% appearing once. Sequenced sample: PBMCs. The source is a human donor in good health (CMV status not recorded). Some clones in this sample may be carry-over from other donors' samples.

This clonotype was recorded many times. V and J are TRBV7-2 and TRBJ2-1, with 7 bases that match TRBD2. Per the germline V gene, CDR1 is SGHTA and CDR2 is FQGNSA. The CDR3 sequence is 16 residues long. J gave up 3 bases and V 1 base, and 6 bases lay outside the gene matches. DNA for the CDR3: TGTGCCAGCAGCTTAGGGTACCCTAGCGGCTACAATGAGCAGTTCTTC. It yields the protein CASSLGYPSGYNEQFF.

This rearrangement joins TRBV6-6 to TRBJ2-2; D uncertain. Trimming took 0 bases from V and 1 from J, leaving 9 bases between them. Germline lookup yields CDR1 MNHNY and CDR2 SVGAGI (reference sequence). The CDR3 totals 16 residues. CDR3 sequence reads: CASSYSARRNTGELFF. Here the CDR3 DNA reads TGTGCCAGCAGTTACTCGGCGCGAAGGAACACCGGGGAGCTGTTTTTT.

This clonotype turned up a few times. The chain couples TRBV5-6 to TRBJ2-3, with 9 bases that match TRBD2. Germline loops: CDR1 SGHDT, CDR2 YYEEEE. The CDR3 is 16 amino acids. With V trimmed by 1 base and J by 6 bases, 9 bases remained unmatched. The CDR3 coding sequence is TGTGCCAGCAGCTTGTGGGCGGGAGGGCCTCGGGATACGCAGTATTTT. Amino acids: CASSLWAGGPRDTQYF.

The table lists this clonotype with a few counts. The CDR3 region has the DNA TGTGCCAGCAGAACCAGCGGGAGCAACACCGGGGAGCTGTTTTTT. This sequence encodes CASRTSGSNTGELFF. The chain has TRBV28 and TRBJ2-2; TRBD2 matches 8 bases. The length of the CDR3 is 15 residues. Germline V CDR1 and CDR2: MDHEN, SYDVKM. Trimming took 6 bases from V and 2 from J; bases not matched to a gene: 5.

This clonotype was counted a few times. The V call is TRBV28, the J call TRBJ1-5; 10 positions agree with TRBD1. The CDR3 consists of 16 residues. V shed 4 bases and J 1 base; nucleotides not matched to a gene: 4. Germline V gives CDR1 MDHEN, CDR2 SYDVKM. DNA of the CDR3: TGTGCCAGCAGTTCACGGACAGGGGGAAGCAATCAGCCCCAGCATTTT. Its protein is CASSSRTGGSNQPQHF.

This clonotype appeared a few times. CDR3 in amino acids: CASSSPRVNEQFF. Here the CDR3 DNA reads TGTGCCAGCAGCTCCCCAAGGGTTAATGAGCAGTTCTTC. This rearrangement joins TRBV7-4 to TRBJ2-1; D unresolved. The germline V and J ends were trimmed by 4 bases and 7 bases, with 11 bases remaining between them. Germline V gene lookup returns CDR1 SGHVT and CDR2 SQSDAQ. This CDR3 has 13 residues.

The chain links TRBV11-2 to TRBJ2-5; 10 bases line up with TRBD2. The V segment lost 3 bases and the J segment 4 bases; nucleotides outside the gene matches: 8. This CDR3 has 16 amino acids. The germline CDR1 and CDR2 sequences are SGHAT and FQNNGV. The CDR3 nucleotides are TGTGCCAGCAGCTTCGAGCGGGAGGGCCTATCAGAGACCCAGTACTTC. Translating gives CASSFEREGLSETQYF.

This chain links TRBV2 with TRBJ2-3; D gene ambiguous. The length of the CDR3 is 15 residues. Germline CDR1 reads SNHLY; CDR2 reads FYNNEI. The ends were cut back, 6 bases at V and 4 bases at J, with 17 bases in the middle. The CDR3 DNA is TGTGCCAGCAGCCCGGGTCCGGCCCCACCAGATACGCAGTATTTT. Translated, it gives CASSPGPAPPDTQYF.

The gene calls are TRBV6-2 or TRBV6-3 and TRBJ2-7, with a possible D match to TRBD2 (6 bases). With 2 bases removed from V and 3 bases from J, the gap between germline ends came to 14 bases. The CDR3 covers 15 residues. The germline gives CDR1 MNHEY, CDR2 SVGEGT. CDR3 region: CASSYLRRGHYEQYF. In DNA, the CDR3 is TGTGCCAGCAGTTACCTCCGGCGGGGCCACTACGAGCAGTACTTC.

This clonotype was seen more than once but under ten times. V and J are TRBV11-3 and TRBJ2-1; 9 nucleotides match TRBD2. CDR1 and CDR2 from the germline V gene are SGHNT and YENEEA. J gave up 5 bases and V 8 bases, and 13 bases lay outside the gene matches. The CDR3 runs to 16 residues. As DNA, the CDR3 is TGTGCCAGCGAGCTTGGTTTGCGGGAGGGTAACAATGAGCAGTTCTTC. It specifies CASELGLREGNNEQFF.

The rearrangement links TRBV7-2 to TRBJ2-7, with 11 nucleotides matching TRBD2. V shed 6 bases and J 0 bases; nucleotides not matched to a gene: 4. The CDR3 has 15 residues. CDR1 and CDR2 from the germline V gene are SGHTA and FQGNSA. CDR3 sequence (DNA): TGTGCCAGCAGAATAGCGGGAGGGAGCTCCTACGAGCAGTACTTC. Amino acid sequence: CASRIAGGSSYEQYF.

This clonotype was seen many times. J is TRBJ1-3 and V is TRBV7-2; unclear D gene. The germline CDR1 and CDR2 sequences are SGHTA and FQGNSA. The length of the CDR3 is 13 residues. V lost 0 bases to trimming and J lost 6 bases, with 6 bases between them. The CDR3 protein is CASSLARENTIYF. As DNA, the CDR3 is TGTGCCAGCAGCTTAGCTCGTGAAAACACCATATATTTT.

There are a few counts of this clonotype. The V and J genes are TRBV10-3 and TRBJ1-5; perhaps TRBD1 as D (5 bases). V lost 0 bases, J lost 1 base, and 16 bases lay in between. CDR3 length: 18 amino acids. Germline V gene data show CDR1 as ENHRY and CDR2 as SYGVKD. The CDR3 bases are TGTGCCATCAGTGAGTCCGATAGGGGATCATTGAGCAATCAGCCCCAGCATTTT. Its translation is CAISESDRGSLSNQPQHF.

A few counts support this clonotype. This chain connects TRBV2 to TRBJ2-3; a weak D match, TRBD2 (6 bases). Trimming removed 9 bases at V and 3 bases at J, with 13 bases between. CDR1 SNHLY and CDR2 FYNNEI come from the germline V gene. CDR3 size: 13 residues. CDR3 sequence: CARGGPSTDTQYF. In DNA, the CDR3 is TGTGCCAGAGGAGGGCCGAGTACAGATACGCAGTATTTT.

The V gene is TRBV27, the J gene TRBJ2-3; the D is unclear. This CDR3 is 13 amino acids long. CDR1 and CDR2 (germline): MNHEY, SMNVEV (reference sequence). V was trimmed by 3 bases and J by 6 bases, leaving 10 bases between them. The CDR3 coding sequence is TGTGCCAGCAGTTTTCGACCTGGGGATACGCAGTATTTT. It codes for CASSFRPGDTQYF.

This clonotype was seen ten or more times. V gene TRBV10-3 combines with J gene TRBJ1-1; no clear D. The length of the CDR3 is 13 residues. CDR1 and CDR2 (germline): ENHRY, SYGVKD. The ends were cut back, 4 bases at V and 10 bases at J, with 16 bases in the middle. CDR3 residues: CAISGAGEGSAFF. The CDR3, as DNA: TGTGCCATCAGTGGGGCGGGCGAAGGATCAGCTTTCTTT.

The chain couples TRBV5-4 to TRBJ2-7; 11 bases match TRBD2. Per germline, CDR1 SGHNT and CDR2 YYREEE (reference sequence). The CDR3 contains 14 residues. The junction had 3 bases not matched to a gene; V was cut back by 4 bases and J by 3 bases. The CDR3 DNA reads TGTGCCAGCAGCCGTGGACTAGCGGGCTACGAGCAGTACTTC. It encodes CASSRGLAGYEQYF.

The V call is TRBV6-1, the J call TRBJ1-1; D is uncertain. V gave up 7 bases and J gave up 1 base, with 10 bases separating them. Germline V gene sequence: CDR1 MNHNS, CDR2 SASEGT. The CDR3 extends over 13 amino acids. This CDR3 is CASNLKKNTEAFF. The CDR3 DNA sequence: TGTGCCAGCAACCTGAAAAAGAACACTGAAGCTTTCTTT.

The gene calls are TRBV5-1 and TRBJ1-2; D remains unclear. V lost 2 bases and J 8 bases, leaving 13 bases between the germline ends. This CDR3 has 13 residues. Germline CDR1 SGHRS, CDR2 YFSETQ. The DNA for the CDR3 is TGCGCCAGCAGCTTACCCCCAAGGGAGGGCTACACCTTC. Translating gives CASSLPPREGYTF.

This clonotype was detected only a few times. The J gene is TRBJ2-5, the V gene TRBV7-2; no definite D call. CDR1 and CDR2 from the germline V gene are SGHTA and FQGNSA. V gave up 0 bases and J gave up 1 base, with 9 bases separating them. This CDR3 has 15 amino acids. The CDR3 DNA sequence: TGTGCCAGCAGCTTAGCACCGCGGACCCAAGAGACCCAGTACTTC. It specifies CASSLAPRTQETQYF.

The chain combines TRBV11-2 with TRBJ1-2, with D unclear. The CDR3 has 12 amino acids. Germline loops: CDR1 SGHAT, CDR2 FQNNGV. V lost 5 bases and J 2 bases, leaving 6 bases between the germline ends. The CDR3 coding sequence is TGTGCCAGCAGCGCCGGGAACTATGGCTACACCTTC. Translating it yields CASSAGNYGYTF.

The rearrangement joins TRBV19 to TRBJ1-1; D uncertain. V lost 6 bases to trimming and J lost 0 bases, with 17 bases between them. Germline V CDR1 and CDR2: LNHDA, SQIVND (reference sequence). The CDR3 sequence is 16 residues long. The CDR3 protein is CASRRAATRMNTEAFF. The DNA for the CDR3 is TGTGCCAGTAGGCGGGCAGCAACACGGATGAACACTGAAGCTTTCTTT.

This clonotype turned up a few times. V and J are TRBV6-2 or TRBV6-3 and TRBJ2-1; 8 bases fit TRBD2. J lost 14 bases, V lost 6 bases, and 9 bases had no gene match. This CDR3 has 12 residues. CDR1 and CDR2 from the germline V gene are MNHEY and SVGEGT. CDR3 nucleotides: TGTGCCAGCAGCAAACTAGCGGCAGAGGAGTTCTTC. This codes for CASSKLAAEEFF.

The V gene is TRBV6-1, the J gene TRBJ1-5, with TRBD1 matching over 10 bases. V dropped 3 bases and J dropped 7; count of bases not matched to a gene: 0. The CDR3 runs 13 residues. Looked up from germline, CDR1 is MNHNS and CDR2 is SASEGT. DNA for the CDR3: TGTGCCAGCAGTGAGACAGGGGGCCAGCCCCAGCATTTT. This sequence encodes CASSETGGQPQHF.

This chain links TRBV7-8 with TRBJ2-7; 9 bases line up with TRBD1. This CDR3 region has 18 residues. V shed 5 bases, J shed 2 bases, and the junction held 16 bases outside the gene matches. Looked up from germline, CDR1 is SGHVS and CDR2 is FQNEAQ. The CDR3 nucleotides read TGTGCCAGCAGCGAGGAGGGCGCTTACAGGGGGCAGACCTACGAGCAGTACTTC. This gives the protein CASSEEGAYRGQTYEQYF.

Remarks on this clonotype: At one end, the junction sequence differs from germline, possibly due to a read error. The genes are TRBV7-9 and TRBJ1-2, with a possible D match to TRBD1 (6 bases). In germline, CDR1 is SEHNR, CDR2 FQNEAQ (reference sequence). CDR3 length: 19 amino acids. CDR3 DNA: TGTGCCAGCAGCTCGTTAGAGGAGGCGTCGCGGGGGGCTAACTATGGCTACACCTTT. Residues: CASSSLEEASRGANYGYTF.

This clonotype has only a few counts. The chain recombines TRBV12-3 or TRBV12-4 with TRBJ2-1; TRBD2 matches 9 bases. The CDR3 length is 16 residues. Trimming cost V 2 bases and J 10 bases; bases outside gene matches: 12. The CDR3 DNA is TGTGCCAGCAGTTTAATCGTGAGCGGGAGGTTTCCCGAGCAGTTCTTC. This sequence encodes CASSLIVSGRFPEQFF.

J is TRBJ2-5 and V is TRBV20-1; TRBD2 aligns across 11 bases. V lost 0 bases to trimming and J lost 4 bases; unmatched junction nucleotides: 10. Germline values: CDR1 DFQATT, CDR2 SNEGSKA (reference sequence). The CDR3 length is 17 residues. The DNA for the CDR3 is TGCAGTGCTAGAGATATTGCTCTAGCGGGAGGAATAGAGACCCAGTACTTC. It translates to CSARDIALAGGIETQYF.

This clonotype was recorded at least ten times. This chain uses TRBV19 with TRBJ1-1, with a tentative D call TRBD1 (6 bases). V lost 5 bases and J 7 bases, leaving 14 bases between the germline ends. The germline V gene has CDR1 LNHDA and CDR2 SQIVND (reference sequence). The CDR3 has 13 residues. Here the CDR3 DNA reads TGTGCCAGTAGTCACCCCGGGACAATTGAAGCTTTCTTT. It encodes CASSHPGTIEAFF. The full variable domain, with the rest looked up from reference TRBV19 and TRBJ1-1, is DGGITQSPKYLFRKEGQNVTLSCEQNLNHDAMYWYRQDPGQGLRLIYYSQIVNDFQKGDIAEGYSVSREKKESFPLTVTSAQKNPTAFYLCASSHPGTIEAFFGQGTRLTVV.

This chain connects TRBV7-2 to TRBJ2-5; the D call may be TRBD1 or TRBD2 (5 bases each). Germline values: CDR1 SGHTA, CDR2 FQGNSA. The CDR3 has 13 residues. V lost 6 bases and J 3 bases, leaving 11 bases between the germline ends. The CDR3 protein is CASRFQGEETQYF. CDR3 DNA sequence: TGTGCCAGCAGGTTCCAGGGAGAAGAGACCCAGTACTTC.